The table lists the clone carrying this TCR beta chain with a count of one. Recovered status applied to Cohort 3 donors who had two consecutive negative PCRs. It also applied to those with clearance or with symptom resolution. The data originate from a study of blood T cell repertoires in COVID-19. Overall study: Researchers got acute and convalescent COVID-19 samples from the United States, Italy and Spain. Sources were T cells, B-cell-depleted T cells, or PBMCs; the material itself was cDNA or gDNA.

Germline values: CDR1 SGHTA, CDR2 FQGTGA. Unmatched junction bases numbered 7, after V lost 5 bases and J lost 4 bases. The CDR3 runs 14 residues. As handled by the study authors: Reference gene primer amplification in the assay estimated nucleated cell counts. Sequencing used immunoSEQ multiplex PCR; TCRdb keeps in-frame clones, though not all of them. V and J calls and clone size come straight from that table; D and trimming were deduced from the DNA. The table includes 250,000 to 400,000 clones, around 90% detected once. The specimen sequenced was PBMCs or T cells enriched from blood (not recorded which). The chain couples TRBV7-3 to TRBJ2-7; 8 nucleotides line up with TRBD2. This clonotype originated in a man aged 55-75 years who had recovered from COVID-19. The CDR3 sequence: CASSTLAGTYEQYF. The CDR3 nucleotides read TGTGCCAGCAGCACCCTAGCGGGCACGTACGAGCAGTACTTC.